The clone carrying this T cell receptor beta chain was recorded once. Germline V gives CDR1 ENHRY, CDR2 SYGVKD. V dropped 3 bases and J dropped 7 bases, with 13 bases sitting between them. The length of the CDR3 is 14 residues. The sample belongs to a study of human T cells and chemical hapten exposure. This sample's time point: patch test 3, about 24 weeks after DPC sensitization. Regarding treatment: therapeutic diphenylcyclopropenone sensitization with weekly scalp DPC. Via MiXCR, TCRdb re-called the RACE reads, giving one row per CDR3 protein. Of 180,000 or so distinct CDR3 sequences listed, around 23% are singletons.

This receptor was identified in a middle-aged woman with alopecia areata. Some clones in this sample may be carry-over from other donors' samples. Sequencing used whole blood, obtained in connection with sensitization to the hapten diphenylcyclopropenone (DPC). The genes are TRBV10-3 and TRBJ2-4, with D possibly being TRBD2 (6 bases). The CDR3 nucleotides are TGTGCCATCAGTGAAATGGCGGAGGGGAACATTCAGTACTTC. Encoded protein: CAISEMAEGNIQYF.